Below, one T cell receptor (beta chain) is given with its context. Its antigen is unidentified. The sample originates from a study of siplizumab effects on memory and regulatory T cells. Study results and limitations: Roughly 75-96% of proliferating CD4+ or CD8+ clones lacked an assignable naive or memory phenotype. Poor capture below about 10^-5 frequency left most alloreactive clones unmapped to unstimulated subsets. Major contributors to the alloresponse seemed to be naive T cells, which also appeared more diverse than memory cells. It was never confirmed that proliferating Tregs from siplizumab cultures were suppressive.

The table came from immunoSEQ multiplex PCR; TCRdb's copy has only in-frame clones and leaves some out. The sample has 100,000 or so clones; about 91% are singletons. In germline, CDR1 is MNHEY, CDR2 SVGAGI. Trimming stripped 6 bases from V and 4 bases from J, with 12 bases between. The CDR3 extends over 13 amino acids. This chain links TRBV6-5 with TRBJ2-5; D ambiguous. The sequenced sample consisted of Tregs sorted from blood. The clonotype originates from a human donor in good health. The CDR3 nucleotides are TGTGCCAGCAGCCAGAGGATAGGAGAGACCCAGTACTTC. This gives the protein CASSQRIGETQYF.